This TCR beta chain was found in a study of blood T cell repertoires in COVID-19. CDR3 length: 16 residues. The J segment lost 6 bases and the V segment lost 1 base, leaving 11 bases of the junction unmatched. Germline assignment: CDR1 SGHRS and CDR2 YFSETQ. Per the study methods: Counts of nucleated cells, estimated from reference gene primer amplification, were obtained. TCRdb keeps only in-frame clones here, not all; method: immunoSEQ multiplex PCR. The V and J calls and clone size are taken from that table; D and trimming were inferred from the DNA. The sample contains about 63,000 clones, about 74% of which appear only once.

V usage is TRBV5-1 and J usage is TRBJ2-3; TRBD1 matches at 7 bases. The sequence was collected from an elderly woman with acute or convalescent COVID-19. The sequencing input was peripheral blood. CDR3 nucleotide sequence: TGCGCCAGCAGCTTGACAGGGGATCCGGCGGCGGATACGCAGTATTTT. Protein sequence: CASSLTGDPAADTQYF.